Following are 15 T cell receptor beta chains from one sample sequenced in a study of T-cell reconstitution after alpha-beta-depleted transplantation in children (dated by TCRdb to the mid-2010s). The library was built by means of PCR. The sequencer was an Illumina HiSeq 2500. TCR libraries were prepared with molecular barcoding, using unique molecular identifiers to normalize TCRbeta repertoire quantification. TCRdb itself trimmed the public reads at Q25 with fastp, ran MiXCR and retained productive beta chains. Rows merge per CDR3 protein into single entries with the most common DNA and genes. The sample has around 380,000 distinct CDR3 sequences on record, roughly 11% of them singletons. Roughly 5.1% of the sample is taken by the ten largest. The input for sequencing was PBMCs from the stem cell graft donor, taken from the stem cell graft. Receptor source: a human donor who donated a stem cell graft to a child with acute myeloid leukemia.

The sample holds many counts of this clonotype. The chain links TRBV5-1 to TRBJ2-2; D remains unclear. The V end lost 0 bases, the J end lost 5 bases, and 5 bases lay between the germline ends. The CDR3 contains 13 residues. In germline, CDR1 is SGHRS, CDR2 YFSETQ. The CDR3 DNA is TGCGCCAGCAGCTTGGAAGGAACCGGGGAGCTGTTTTTT. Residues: CASSLEGTGELFF.

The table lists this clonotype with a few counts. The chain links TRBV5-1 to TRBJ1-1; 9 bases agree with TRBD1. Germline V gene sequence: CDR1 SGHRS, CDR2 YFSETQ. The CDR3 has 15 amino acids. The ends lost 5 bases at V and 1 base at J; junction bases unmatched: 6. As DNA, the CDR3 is TGCGCCAGCAGGCAGAGGACAGGGGCGAACACTGAAGCTTTCTTT. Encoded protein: CASRQRTGANTEAFF.

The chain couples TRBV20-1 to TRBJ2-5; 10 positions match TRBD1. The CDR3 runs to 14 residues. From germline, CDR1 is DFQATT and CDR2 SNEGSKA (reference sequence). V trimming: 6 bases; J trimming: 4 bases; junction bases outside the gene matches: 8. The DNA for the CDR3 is TGCAGTGCACGGACAGGGGGGTTCGGAGAGACCCAGTACTTC. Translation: CSARTGGFGETQYF.

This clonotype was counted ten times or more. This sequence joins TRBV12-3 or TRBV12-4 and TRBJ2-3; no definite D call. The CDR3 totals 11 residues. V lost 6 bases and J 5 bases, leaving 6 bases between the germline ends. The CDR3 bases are TGTGCCAGCAGGAAGGGAGATACGCAGTATTTT. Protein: CASRKGDTQYF.

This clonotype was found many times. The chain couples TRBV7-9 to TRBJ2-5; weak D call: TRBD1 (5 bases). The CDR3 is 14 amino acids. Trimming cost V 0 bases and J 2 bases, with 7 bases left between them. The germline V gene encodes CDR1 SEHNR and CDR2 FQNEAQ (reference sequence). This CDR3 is CASSLAAGQETQYF. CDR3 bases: TGTGCCAGCAGCTTAGCCGCAGGGCAAGAGACCCAGTACTTC.

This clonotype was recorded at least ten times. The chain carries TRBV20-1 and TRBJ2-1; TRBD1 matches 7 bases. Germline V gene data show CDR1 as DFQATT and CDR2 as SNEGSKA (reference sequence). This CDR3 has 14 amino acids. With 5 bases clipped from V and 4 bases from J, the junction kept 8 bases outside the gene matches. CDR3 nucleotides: TGCAGTGCTGGCCGGGACAGCCTTTACAATGAGCAGTTCTTC. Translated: CSAGRDSLYNEQFF.

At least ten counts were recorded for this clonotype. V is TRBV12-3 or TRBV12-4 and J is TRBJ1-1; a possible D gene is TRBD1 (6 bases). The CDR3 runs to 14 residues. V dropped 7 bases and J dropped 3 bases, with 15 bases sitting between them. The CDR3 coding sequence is TGTGCCAGCAAGGGGGGCCGTCGCGACACTGAAGCTTTCTTT. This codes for CASKGGRRDTEAFF.

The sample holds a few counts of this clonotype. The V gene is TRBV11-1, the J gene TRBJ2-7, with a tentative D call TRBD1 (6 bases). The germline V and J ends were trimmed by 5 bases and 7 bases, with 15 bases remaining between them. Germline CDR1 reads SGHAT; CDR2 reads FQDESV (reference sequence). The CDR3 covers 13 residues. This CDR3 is CASSRGGGKEQYV. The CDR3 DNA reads TGTGCCAGCAGCCGGGGTGGGGGCAAGGAGCAGTACGTC.

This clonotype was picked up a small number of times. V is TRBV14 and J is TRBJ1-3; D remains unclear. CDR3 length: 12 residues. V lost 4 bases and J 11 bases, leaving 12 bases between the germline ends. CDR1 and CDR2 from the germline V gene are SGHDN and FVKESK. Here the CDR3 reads CASSRNSVPIYF. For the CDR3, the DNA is TGTGCCAGCAGCCGAAACAGTGTTCCCATATATTTT.

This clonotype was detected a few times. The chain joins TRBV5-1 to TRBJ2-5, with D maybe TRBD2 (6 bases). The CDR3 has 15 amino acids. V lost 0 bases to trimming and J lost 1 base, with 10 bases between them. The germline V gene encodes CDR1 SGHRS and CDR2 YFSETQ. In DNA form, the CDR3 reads TGCGCCAGCAGCTTGGATGGGGGGTCCCAAGAGACCCAGTACTTC. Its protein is CASSLDGGSQETQYF.

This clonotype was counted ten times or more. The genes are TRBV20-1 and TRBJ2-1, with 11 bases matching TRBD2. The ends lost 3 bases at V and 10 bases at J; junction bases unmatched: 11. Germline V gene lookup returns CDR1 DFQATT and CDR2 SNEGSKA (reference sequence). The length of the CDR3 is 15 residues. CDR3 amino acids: CSASPRRLAGREQFF. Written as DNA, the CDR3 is TGCAGTGCTAGCCCGAGAAGACTAGCGGGGCGAGAGCAGTTCTTC.

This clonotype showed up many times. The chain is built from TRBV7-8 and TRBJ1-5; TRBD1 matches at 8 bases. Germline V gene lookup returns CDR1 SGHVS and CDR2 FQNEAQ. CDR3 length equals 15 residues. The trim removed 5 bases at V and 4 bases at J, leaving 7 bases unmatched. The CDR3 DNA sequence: TGTGCCAGCAGCCTACGGGACAGGTTAAATCAGCCCCAGCATTTT. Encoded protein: CASSLRDRLNQPQHF.

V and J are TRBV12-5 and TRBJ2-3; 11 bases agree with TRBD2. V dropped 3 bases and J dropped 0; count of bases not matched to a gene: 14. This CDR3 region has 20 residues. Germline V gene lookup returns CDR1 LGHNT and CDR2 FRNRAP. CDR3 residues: CASGFLLAGGPLTSTDTQYF. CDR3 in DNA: TGTGCTAGTGGTTTTTTGCTAGCGGGGGGCCCCCTTACTAGCACAGATACGCAGTATTTT. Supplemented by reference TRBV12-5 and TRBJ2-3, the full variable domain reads DARVTQTPRHKVTEMGQEVTMRCQPILGHNTVFWYRQTMMQGLELLAYFRNRAPLDDSGMPKDRFSAEMPDATLATLKIQPSEPRDSAVYFCASGFLLAGGPLTSTDTQYFGPGTRLTVL.

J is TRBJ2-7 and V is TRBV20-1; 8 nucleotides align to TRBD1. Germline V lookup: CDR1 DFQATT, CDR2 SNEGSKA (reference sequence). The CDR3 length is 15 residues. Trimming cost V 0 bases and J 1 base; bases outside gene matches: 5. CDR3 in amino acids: CSARDIDRGSYEQYF. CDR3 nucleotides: TGCAGTGCTAGAGATATCGACAGGGGATCCTACGAGCAGTACTTC.

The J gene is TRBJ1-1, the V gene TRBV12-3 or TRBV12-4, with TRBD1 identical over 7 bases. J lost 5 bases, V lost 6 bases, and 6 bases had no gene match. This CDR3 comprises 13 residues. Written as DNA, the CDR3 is TGTGCCAGCAGACCACCGACAGGGACTGAAGCTTTCTTT. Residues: CASRPPTGTEAFF.